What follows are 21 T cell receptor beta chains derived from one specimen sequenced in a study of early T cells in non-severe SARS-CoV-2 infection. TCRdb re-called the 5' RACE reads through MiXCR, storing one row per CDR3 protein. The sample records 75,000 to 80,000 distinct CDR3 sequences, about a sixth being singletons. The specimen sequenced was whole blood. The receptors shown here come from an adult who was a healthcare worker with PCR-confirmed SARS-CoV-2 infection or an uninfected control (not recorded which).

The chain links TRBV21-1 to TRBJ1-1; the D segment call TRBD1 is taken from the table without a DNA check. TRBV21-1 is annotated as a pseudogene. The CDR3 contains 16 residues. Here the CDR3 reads CASSKVCQGADTEAFF. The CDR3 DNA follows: TGTGCCAGCAGCAAAGTGTGCCAGGGGGCAGACACTGAAGCTTTCTTT.

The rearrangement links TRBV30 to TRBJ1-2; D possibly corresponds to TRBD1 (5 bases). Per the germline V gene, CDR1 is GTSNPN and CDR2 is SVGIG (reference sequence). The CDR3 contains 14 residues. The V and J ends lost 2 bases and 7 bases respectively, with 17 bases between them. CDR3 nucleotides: TGTGCCTGGAGTCCCCCGAAAGGGGTGTTTGGCTACACCTTC. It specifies CAWSPPKGVFGYTF.

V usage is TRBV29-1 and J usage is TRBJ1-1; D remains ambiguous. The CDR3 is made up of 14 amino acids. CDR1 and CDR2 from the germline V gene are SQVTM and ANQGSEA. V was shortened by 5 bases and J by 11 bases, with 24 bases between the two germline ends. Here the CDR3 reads CSVQEDAHNAVAFF. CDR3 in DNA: TGCAGCGTTCAGGAGGACGCCCATAACGCGGTGGCTTTCTTT. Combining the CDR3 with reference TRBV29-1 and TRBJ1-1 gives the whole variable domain SAVISQKPSRDICQRGTSLTIQCQVDSQVTMMFWYRQQPGQSLTLIATANQGSEATYESGFVIDKFPISRPNLTFSTLTVSNMSPEDSSIYLCSVQEDAHNAVAFFGQGTRLTVV.

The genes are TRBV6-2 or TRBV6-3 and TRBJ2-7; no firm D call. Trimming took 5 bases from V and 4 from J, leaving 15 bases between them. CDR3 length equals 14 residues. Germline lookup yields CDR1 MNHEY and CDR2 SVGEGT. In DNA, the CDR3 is TGTGCCAGCAGTCCCAACCTCTTAAAATACGAGCAGTACTTC. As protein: CASSPNLLKYEQYF.

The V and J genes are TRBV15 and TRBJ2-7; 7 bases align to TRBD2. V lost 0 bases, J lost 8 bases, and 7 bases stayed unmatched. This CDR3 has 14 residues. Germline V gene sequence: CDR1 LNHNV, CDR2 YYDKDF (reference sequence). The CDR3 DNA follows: TGTGCCACCAGCAGAGATCTCGCGGGAGTAAAGCAGTACTTC. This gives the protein CATSRDLAGVKQYF.

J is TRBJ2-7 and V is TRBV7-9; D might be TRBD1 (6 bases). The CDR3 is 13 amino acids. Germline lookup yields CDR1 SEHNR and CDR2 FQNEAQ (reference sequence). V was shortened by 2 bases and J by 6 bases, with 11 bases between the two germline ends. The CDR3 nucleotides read TGTGCCAGCAGCTTACCAGGGGTTGTCGAGCAGTACTTC. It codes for CASSLPGVVEQYF.

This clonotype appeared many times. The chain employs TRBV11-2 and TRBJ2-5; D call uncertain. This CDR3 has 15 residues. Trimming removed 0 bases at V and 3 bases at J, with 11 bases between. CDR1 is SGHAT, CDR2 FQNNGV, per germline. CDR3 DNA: TGTGCCAGCAGCTTAGATCTGCGCAAGAAAGAGACCCAGTACTTC. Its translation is CASSLDLRKKETQYF.

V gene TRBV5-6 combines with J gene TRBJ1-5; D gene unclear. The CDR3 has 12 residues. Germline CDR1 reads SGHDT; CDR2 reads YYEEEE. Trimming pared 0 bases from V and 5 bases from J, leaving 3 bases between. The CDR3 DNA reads TGTGCCAGCAGCTTGGTGGATCAGCCCCAGCATTTT. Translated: CASSLVDQPQHF.

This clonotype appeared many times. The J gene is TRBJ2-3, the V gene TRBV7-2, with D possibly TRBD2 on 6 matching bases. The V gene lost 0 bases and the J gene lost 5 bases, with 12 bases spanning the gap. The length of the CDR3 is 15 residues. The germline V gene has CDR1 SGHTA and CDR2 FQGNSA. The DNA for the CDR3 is TGTGCCAGCAGCTTAGCAGGGCGGGGAGGAGATACGCAGTATTTT. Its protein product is CASSLAGRGGDTQYF.

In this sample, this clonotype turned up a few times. The DNA of the CDR3 is TGCAGTGCTTATCGAAAGCTAGCCAAAAACATTCAGTACTTC. It translates to CSAYRKLAKNIQYF. The V and J genes are TRBV20-1 and TRBJ2-4; no clear D gene. Looked up from germline, CDR1 is DFQATT and CDR2 is SNEGSKA (reference sequence). CDR3 length: 14 residues. Trimming left V 5 bases short and J 0 bases short, with 11 bases between.

This CDR3 reads CASGDTRKFF. DNA for the CDR3: TGCGCCAGCGGGGACACCCGAAAGTTCTTC. The chain employs TRBV5-1 and TRBJ2-1; a weak D match, TRBD1 (6 bases). CDR1 is SGHRS and CDR2 is YFSETQ in the germline V gene. The CDR3 has 10 residues. V was cut by 7 bases and J by 14 bases, with 13 bases left in between.

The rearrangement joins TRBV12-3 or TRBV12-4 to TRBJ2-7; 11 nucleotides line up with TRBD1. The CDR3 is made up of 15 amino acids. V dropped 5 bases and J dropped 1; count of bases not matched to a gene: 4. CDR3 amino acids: CASSRDRGWSYEQYF. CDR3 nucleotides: TGTGCCAGCAGTCGGGACAGGGGGTGGTCCTACGAGCAGTACTTC.

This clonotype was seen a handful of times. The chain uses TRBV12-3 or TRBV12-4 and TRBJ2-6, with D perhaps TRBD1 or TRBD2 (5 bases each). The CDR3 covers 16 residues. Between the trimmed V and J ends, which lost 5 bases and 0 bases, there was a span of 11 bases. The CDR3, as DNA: TGTGCCAGCAGTCCGGGGCGTAGCTCTGGGGCCAACGTCCTGACTTTC. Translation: CASSPGRSSGANVLTF.

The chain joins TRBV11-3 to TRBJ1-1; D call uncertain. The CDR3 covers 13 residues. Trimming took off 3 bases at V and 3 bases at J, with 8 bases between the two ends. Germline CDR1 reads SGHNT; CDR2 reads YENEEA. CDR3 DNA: TGTGCCAGCAGCTTTATCGGATACACTGAAGCTTTCTTT. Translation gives CASSFIGYTEAFF.

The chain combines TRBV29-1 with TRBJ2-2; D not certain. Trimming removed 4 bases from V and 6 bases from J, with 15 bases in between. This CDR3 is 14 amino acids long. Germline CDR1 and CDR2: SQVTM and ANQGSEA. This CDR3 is CSVAATGVPGELFF. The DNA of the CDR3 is TGCAGCGTTGCCGCAACTGGGGTCCCCGGGGAGCTGTTTTTT.

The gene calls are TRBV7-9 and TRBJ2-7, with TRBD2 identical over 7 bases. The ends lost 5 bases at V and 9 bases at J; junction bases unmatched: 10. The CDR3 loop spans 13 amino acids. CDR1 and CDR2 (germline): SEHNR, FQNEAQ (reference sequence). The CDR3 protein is CASSTREGLGQYF. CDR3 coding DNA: TGTGCCAGCAGCACGAGGGAGGGCCTGGGGCAGTACTTC. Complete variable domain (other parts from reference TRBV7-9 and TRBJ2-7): DTGVSQNPRHKITKRGQNVTFRCDPISEHNRLYWYRQTLGQGPEFLTYFQNEAQLEKSRLLSDRFSAERPKGSFSTLEIQRTEQGDSAMYLCASSTREGLGQYFGPGTRLTVT.

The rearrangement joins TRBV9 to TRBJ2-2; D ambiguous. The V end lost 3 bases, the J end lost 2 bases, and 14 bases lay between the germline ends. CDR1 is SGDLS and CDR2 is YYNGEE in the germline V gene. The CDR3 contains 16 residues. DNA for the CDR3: TGTGCCAGCAGCGCTGCGAATGTGGTAAACACCGGGGAGCTGTTTTTT. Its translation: CASSAANVVNTGELFF.

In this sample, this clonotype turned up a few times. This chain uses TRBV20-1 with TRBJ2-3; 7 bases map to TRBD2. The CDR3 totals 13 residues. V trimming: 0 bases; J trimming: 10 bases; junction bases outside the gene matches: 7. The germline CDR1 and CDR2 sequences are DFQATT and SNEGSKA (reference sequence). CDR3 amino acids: CSARDGGRESQYF. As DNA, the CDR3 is TGCAGTGCTAGAGATGGGGGGAGGGAGTCGCAGTATTTT.

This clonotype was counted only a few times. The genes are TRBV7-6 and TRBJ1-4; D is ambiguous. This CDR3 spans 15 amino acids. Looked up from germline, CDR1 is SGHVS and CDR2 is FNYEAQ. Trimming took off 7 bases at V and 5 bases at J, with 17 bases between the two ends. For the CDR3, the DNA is TGTGCCAGCACCATGGGTACGGGTGGGAATGAAAAACTGTTTTTT. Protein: CASTMGTGGNEKLFF.

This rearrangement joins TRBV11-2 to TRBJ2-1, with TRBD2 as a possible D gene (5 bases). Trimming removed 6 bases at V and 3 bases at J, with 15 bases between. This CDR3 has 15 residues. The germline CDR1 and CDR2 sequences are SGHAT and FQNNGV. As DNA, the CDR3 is TGTGCCAGCAGTCCCACGGGGTATCACTACAATGAGCAGTTCTTC. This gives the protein CASSPTGYHYNEQFF. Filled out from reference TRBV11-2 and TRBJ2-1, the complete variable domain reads EAGVAQSPRYKIIEKRQSVAFWCNPISGHATLYWYQQILGQGPKLLIQFQNNGVVDDSQLPKDRFSAERLKGVDSTLKIQPAKLEDSAVYLCASSPTGYHYNEQFFGPGTRLTVL.

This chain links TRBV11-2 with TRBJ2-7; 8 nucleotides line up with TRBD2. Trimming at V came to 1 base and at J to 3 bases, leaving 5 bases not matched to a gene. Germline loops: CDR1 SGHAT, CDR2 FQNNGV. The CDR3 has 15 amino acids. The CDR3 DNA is TGTGCCAGCAGCTTAGTTCCGGGGGGGCGCTACGAGCAGTACTTC. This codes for CASSLVPGGRYEQYF.